The text below deals with one T cell receptor (beta chain). The authors' processing: How many nucleated cells were present was estimated from reference gene primer amplification. The data were produced by immunoSEQ multiplex PCR, yet TCRdb's version contains in-frame clones alone and is incomplete. V, J and clone size are those of that table, while D and trimming were read from the DNA. This sample has approximately 220,000 clones; about nine tenths occur once, and the top ten carry 4.4%. This CDR3 has 15 residues. Germline V gene lookup returns CDR1 SGHTA and CDR2 FQGTGA. The V and J ends lost 3 bases and 2 bases respectively, with 14 bases between them. The record originates from a study of blood T cell repertoires in COVID-19. Turning to the study itself: From the United States, Italy and Spain came samples of acute and convalescent COVID-19.

V gene TRBV7-3 combines with J gene TRBJ2-7; tentatively, D is TRBD2 (6 bases). The sequencing sample was made of peripheral blood. This clonotype was sampled from a man aged 45-60 years with acute or convalescent COVID-19. Here the CDR3 reads CASSFDGGRTYEQYF. For the CDR3, the DNA is TGTGCCAGCAGCTTCGACGGGGGACGGACCTACGAGCAGTACTTC.